This entry features one TCR beta chain sequence. Its antigen is undetermined. This sample is part of a study of T cell responses to AZD1222 COVID-19 vaccine. Study results and caveats: Nearly half of the spike-specific TCRs reportedly recognize variant regions that carry no mutations. Recipients of AZD1222 seropositive at baseline numbered only five or six. Clonal diversity was possibly underestimated, and white British individuals and females predominated among donors.

Sequencing was performed with immunoSEQ multiplex PCR; in TCRdb, only in-frame clones are kept and a portion is missing. Of 120,000 to 150,000 clones in the sample, 85% to 95% are singletons; the top ten hold less than 1%. With 1 base removed from V and 4 bases from J, the gap between germline ends came to 10 bases. Germline loops: CDR1 MDHEN, CDR2 SYDVKM. The CDR3 sequence is 14 residues long. The origin of this receptor is an adult in good health. The gene calls are TRBV28 and TRBJ1-1; maybe TRBD1 (6 bases). The starting material was peripheral blood, obtained on day 0 of MenACWY control vaccination. The CDR3 region is CASSLLGGGTEAFF. The CDR3 region has the DNA TGTGCCAGCAGTTTATTAGGGGGTGGCACTGAAGCTTTCTTT.